The 20 T cell receptor beta chains presented below share a single source sample, sequenced in a study of Ad26.COV2.S vaccination and SARS-CoV-2 variants. Stated treatment: roughly 19 received Ad26.COV2.S at low or high dose, single or two shots; about five received placebo; per-sample allocation not given. Vaccine and placebo recipients were sampled on day 63 after the first injection. Produced via immunoSEQ multiplex PCR; TCRdb's table is partial and in-frame only. Of roughly 700,000 clones listed, more than 70% are singletons. This sample comprised peripheral blood, obtained in a trial of Ad26.COV2.S vaccine versus placebo. These receptors were collected from a person aged 18-65 years who received the Ad26.COV2.S COVID-19 vaccine or a placebo.

This clone has just a few counts. This chain uses TRBV7-9 with TRBJ1-2; TRBD1 matches at 9 bases. The CDR3 is 15 residues long. Germline V gene lookup returns CDR1 SEHNR and CDR2 FQNEAQ (reference sequence). With V trimmed by 1 base and J by 8 bases, 8 bases remained unmatched. Here the CDR3 reads CASSLDRQGVGGYTF. The CDR3 DNA reads as TGTGCCAGCAGCTTAGATCGACAGGGGGTAGGAGGCTACACCTTC.

The chain is built from TRBV20-1 and TRBJ2-1; TRBD2 aligns across 7 bases. CDR1 is DFQATT and CDR2 is SNEGSKA in the germline V gene (reference sequence). The CDR3 loop spans 13 amino acids. The V gene end was trimmed by 3 bases and the J gene end by 7 bases; junction bases not matched to a gene: 6. This CDR3 is CSASGTNRNEQFF. The CDR3 DNA is TGCAGTGCTAGTGGGACTAATCGAAATGAGCAGTTCTTC.

The DNA of the CDR3 is TGCGCCAGCAGTGAAGGACAGGGACAAGAGACCCAGTACTTC. It specifies CASSEGQGQETQYF. The J gene is TRBJ2-5, the V gene TRBV10-1; 8 bases match TRBD1. CDR1 WNHNN and CDR2 SYGVQD come from the germline V gene (reference sequence). The CDR3 is 14 amino acids. The J segment lost 2 bases and the V segment lost 3 bases, leaving 2 bases of the junction unmatched.

The DNA for the CDR3 is TGTGCCAGTAGTATTCCCAGGAGAACACCTTGGGAGCTGTTTTTT. It specifies CASSIPRRTPWELFF. The chain employs TRBV19 and TRBJ2-2; D is uncertain. The CDR3 loop spans 15 amino acids. The germline V gene encodes CDR1 LNHDA and CDR2 SQIVND (reference sequence). V was trimmed by 3 bases and J by 9 bases, leaving 17 bases between them.

This clone was found once. This CDR3 reads CASSPGLTENQPQHF. The CDR3 DNA is TGCGCCAGCAGTCCAGGACTCACGGAGAATCAGCCCCAGCATTTT. The chain employs TRBV5-1 and TRBJ1-5; D not resolved. In germline, CDR1 is SGHRS, CDR2 YFSETQ. The CDR3 loop spans 15 amino acids. The V gene lost 5 bases and the J gene lost 4 bases, with 16 bases spanning the gap. The entire variable domain, with the rest obtained from reference TRBV5-1 and TRBJ1-5, is as follows: KAGVTQTPRYLIKTRGQQVTLSCSPISGHRSVSWYQQTPGQGLQFLFEYFSETQRNKGNFPGRFSGRQFSNSRSEMNVSTLELGDSALYLCASSPGLTENQPQHFGDGTRLSIL.

This chain joins TRBV6-2 or TRBV6-3 and TRBJ2-1, with D tentatively TRBD1 (6 bases). V was trimmed by 0 bases and J by 9 bases, leaving 18 bases between them. Germline assignment: CDR1 MNHEY and CDR2 SVGEGT. The CDR3 is 16 amino acids. CDR3 bases: TGTGCCAGCAGTTACTCTTTCGGACAGTCGAGAGTTGAGCAGTTCTTC. As protein: CASSYSFGQSRVEQFF.

The chain combines TRBV9 with TRBJ2-5, with D perhaps being TRBD1 or TRBD2 (5 bases each). CDR1 is SGDLS and CDR2 is YYNGEE in the germline V gene. CDR3 size: 16 residues. V was shortened by 0 bases and J by 5 bases, with 17 bases between the two germline ends. In DNA form, the CDR3 reads TGTGCCAGCAGCGTAGCTCCAGCGGCCCCAGGGGAGACCCAGTACTTC. Translation: CASSVAPAAPGETQYF.

This clone was seen once. The chain is built from TRBV7-2 and TRBJ2-3, with TRBD2 matching 7 bases. With 4 bases clipped from V and 1 base from J, the junction kept 2 bases outside the gene matches. Germline CDR1 reads SGHTA; CDR2 reads FQGNSA. The CDR3 sequence is 14 residues long. This chain's CDR3 is CASSSRGGTDTQYF. The CDR3, as DNA: TGTGCCAGCAGCTCCCGGGGGGGCACAGATACGCAGTATTTT.

In its sample, this clone was seen once. This chain connects TRBV10-3 to TRBJ1-1; 9 positions match TRBD1. The germline V gene encodes CDR1 ENHRY and CDR2 SYGVKD. V lost 6 bases, J lost 3 bases, and 5 bases stayed unmatched. There are 14 residues in the CDR3. CDR3 DNA sequence: TGTGCCATCAGCCCGGGACAGGGTCACACTGAAGCTTTCTTT. Its translation: CAISPGQGHTEAFF.

In its sample, this clone was seen once. V is TRBV6-2 or TRBV6-3 and J is TRBJ1-2, with 9 bases identical to TRBD1. V dropped 5 bases and J dropped 11; count of bases not matched to a gene: 21. This CDR3 comprises 17 residues. Germline V CDR1 and CDR2: MNHEY, SVGEGT. CDR3 amino acids: CASSGLPGQGDLWLYTF. The CDR3, as DNA: TGTGCCAGCAGTGGACTCCCGGGACAGGGCGACCTATGGCTATACACCTTC.

The genes are TRBV7-9 and TRBJ1-4, with D perhaps matching TRBD1 (6 bases). Germline CDR1 SEHNR, CDR2 FQNEAQ (reference sequence). With 4 bases removed from V and 8 bases from J, the gap between germline ends came to 17 bases. The CDR3 runs to 15 residues. CDR3 DNA: TGTGCCAGCAGCTCCGTGACAGGCTGGAACGAAAAACTGTTTTTT. It encodes CASSSVTGWNEKLFF.

The chain couples TRBV19 to TRBJ2-1; D may correspond to TRBD1 or TRBD2 (5 bases each). This CDR3 is 13 amino acids long. CDR1 is LNHDA, CDR2 SQIVND, per germline (reference sequence). The V gene lost 2 bases and the J gene lost 9 bases, with 11 bases spanning the gap. CDR3 nucleotide sequence: TGTGCCAGTAGTATATCAGGGAGTATTGAGCAGTTCTTC. Translation gives CASSISGSIEQFF. Variable domain in full (rest from reference TRBV19 and TRBJ2-1): DGGITQSPKYLFRKEGQNVTLSCEQNLNHDAMYWYRQDPGQGLRLIYYSQIVNDFQKGDIAEGYSVSREKKESFPLTVTSAQKNPTAFYLCASSISGSIEQFFGPGTRLTVL.

CDR3: CASSLLRSPETQYF. The CDR3 DNA reads TGTGCCAGCAGCTTACTGAGAAGTCCAGAGACCCAGTACTTC. The gene calls are TRBV7-2 and TRBJ2-5; D is unresolved. V was clipped by 2 bases and J by 4 bases, with 11 bases between them. CDR3 length: 14 amino acids. Germline CDR1 SGHTA, CDR2 FQGNSA.

The count of this clone is one. The chain is built from TRBV9 and TRBJ2-7; D may correspond to TRBD1 or TRBD2 (7 bases each). In germline, CDR1 is SGDLS, CDR2 YYNGEE. V shed 2 bases and J shed 3 bases, with 15 bases lying between them. The CDR3 length is 15 residues. As DNA, the CDR3 is TGTGCCAGCAGCGTCCAGGGGGGGGCTGACTACGAGCAGTACTTC. Translated, it gives CASSVQGGADYEQYF. Combining the CDR3 with reference TRBV9 and TRBJ2-7 gives the whole variable domain DSGVTQTPKHLITATGQRVTLRCSPRSGDLSVYWYQQSLDQGLQFLIQYYNGEERAKGNILERFSAQQFPDLHSELNLSSLELGDSALYFCASSVQGGADYEQYFGPGTRLTVT.

The rearrangement uses TRBV15 and TRBJ1-3; D is unresolved. The V end lost 2 bases, the J end lost 0 bases, and 11 bases lay between the germline ends. This CDR3 is built from 16 residues. In germline, CDR1 is LNHNV, CDR2 YYDKDF (reference sequence). This CDR3 is CATSRQHGLSGNTIYF. CDR3 coding DNA: TGTGCCACCAGCAGACAACACGGTCTCTCTGGAAACACCATATATTTT.

This clone was counted between two and nine times. V usage is TRBV19 and J usage is TRBJ1-2; no firm D call. The CDR3 contains 13 residues. The V and J ends lost 5 bases and 5 bases respectively, with 12 bases between them. The germline V gene has CDR1 LNHDA and CDR2 SQIVND (reference sequence). CDR3 in DNA: TGTGCCAGTAGTTTTACCCAAGGGTATGGCTACACCTTC. The encoded protein is CASSFTQGYGYTF.

In this sample, this clone turned up once. The CDR3 region has the DNA TGTGCCAGCTCACCGACATGGACAGGGGGTGGGAACACTGAAGCTTTCTTT. This translates into CASSPTWTGGGNTEAFF. The rearrangement links TRBV18 to TRBJ1-1, with 10 bases aligning to TRBD1. The V gene end was trimmed by 3 bases and the J gene end by 1 base; junction bases not matched to a gene: 8. CDR1 and CDR2 from the germline V gene are KGHSH and LQKENI. This CDR3 has 17 amino acids. The full variable domain, rest sourced from reference TRBV18 and TRBJ1-1, is NAGVMQNPRHLVRRRGQEARLRCSPMKGHSHVYWYRQLPEEGLKFMVYLQKENIIDESGMPKERFSAEFPKEGPSILRIQQVVRGDSAAYFCASSPTWTGGGNTEAFFGQGTRLTVV.

This rearrangement joins TRBV9 to TRBJ2-7, with D uncertain. Germline values: CDR1 SGDLS, CDR2 YYNGEE. V was cut by 2 bases and J by 5 bases, with 14 bases left in between. The CDR3 covers 14 residues. The CDR3 sequence: CASSVHESFDEQYF. The CDR3 nucleotides read TGTGCCAGCAGCGTCCATGAATCCTTCGACGAGCAGTACTTC.

V and J are TRBV4-2 and TRBJ2-3; D uncertain. The CDR3 covers 11 residues. Trimming cost V 5 bases and J 5 bases, with 5 bases left between them. Germline CDR1 and CDR2: LGHNA and YNFKEQ. The CDR3: CASSFEDTQYF. CDR3 sequence (DNA): TGTGCCAGCAGCTTCGAAGATACGCAGTATTTT.

This clone was recorded only once. The chain uses TRBV18 and TRBJ1-5; 8 nucleotides agree with TRBD1. V was clipped by 3 bases and J by 3 bases; unmatched bases: 1. The CDR3 runs 14 residues. Germline CDR1 is KGHSH and CDR2 is LQKENI. The CDR3 bases are TGTGCCAGCTCACCGGACAGGGCCAATCAGCCCCAGCATTTT. Its translation is CASSPDRANQPQHF.